Listed below are T cell receptor beta chains from one sample, sequenced in a study of somatic mutations in cytotoxic T cells in rheumatoid arthritis. Clones were sequenced by immunoSEQ multiplex PCR, and TCRdb holds only the in-frame ones, with some missing. Counted here are about 18,000 clones, 65% to 80% occurring once; the ten biggest clones make up 28%. What was sequenced was CD8+ T cells sorted from blood. The origin of the receptors is an adult with rheumatoid arthritis. The CDR3 runs from the conserved cysteine through the conserved F or W. D genes are given only for firm matches. Not all rows give a size; the values are once, few, many and, for expanded clones, a class.

size,D,V,J,CDR3,DNA
.,.,TRBV11-3,TRBJ1-2,CASNPPEVQGDFDYGYTF,TGTGCCAGCAACCCCCCGGAGGTACAGGGTGACTTTGACTATGGCTACACCTTC
.,.,TRBV18,TRBJ2-7,CASSPTAYEQYF,TGTGCCAGCTCACCAACAGCGTACGAGCAGTACTTC
.,TRBD1,TRBV9,TRBJ1-2,CASSVGQGAGYGYTF,TGTGCCAGCAGCGTAGGGCAGGGGGCTGGATATGGCTACACCTTC
.,.,TRBV5-4,TRBJ2-7,CASRPRGFNEQYF,TGTGCCAGCAGACCGAGGGGATTCAACGAGCAGTACTTC
.,.,TRBV9,TRBJ2-7,CASSGTEAYEQYF,TGTGCCAGCAGCGGCACGGAGGCCTACGAGCAGTACTTC
.,.,TRBV7-9,TRBJ1-2,CASSLASGTTHYGYTF,TGTGCCAGCAGCTTAGCGTCCGGGACAACACACTATGGCTACACCTTC
.,.,TRBV7-6,TRBJ1-1,CASSWTASTEAFF,TGTGCCAGCAGCTGGACGGCCTCCACTGAAGCTTTCTTT
.,TRBD1,TRBV13,TRBJ1-5,CASSPGQGNQPQHF,TGTGCCAGCAGCCCGGGACAGGGCAATCAGCCCCAGCATTTT
.,TRBD1,TRBV7-7,TRBJ2-5,CASSSDRGQETQYF,TGTGCCAGCAGCTCGGACAGGGGCCAAGAGACCCAGTACTTC
.,.,TRBV6-6,TRBJ1-3,CASTAGNTIYF,TGTGCCAGCACAGCCGGAAACACCATATATTTT
.,.,TRBV30,TRBJ2-7,CAWSVGDYEQYF,TGTGCCTGGAGTGTGGGGGACTACGAGCAGTACTTC
.,.,TRBV29-1,TRBJ1-1,CSVEGYRGGILTEAFF,TGCAGCGTTGAGGGGTATCGTGGGGGAATTTTAACTGAAGCTTTCTTT
.,.,TRBV6-5,TRBJ2-2,CASSYGTGELFF,TGTGCCAGCAGTTATGGCACCGGGGAGCTGTTTTTT
.,TRBD1,TRBV27,TRBJ1-5,CASSFQGGSNQPQHF,TGTGCCAGCAGTTTTCAGGGGGGAAGCAATCAGCCCCAGCATTTT
.,.,TRBV25-1,TRBJ1-1,CASSVLYNTEAFF,TGTGCCAGCAGTGTCTTGTACAACACTGAAGCTTTCTTT
.,TRBD2,TRBV7-2,TRBJ2-1,CASSLDSGGYNEQFF,TGTGCCAGCAGCCTCGATAGCGGGGGATACAATGAGCAGTTCTTC
.,.,TRBV27,TRBJ2-7,CASSLPTYEQYF,TGTGCCAGCAGTTTACCAACCTACGAGCAGTACTTC
.,.,TRBV5-6,TRBJ1-2,CASSDAYMGAYGYTF,TGTGCCAGCAGCGATGCGTACATGGGGGCCTATGGCTACACCTTC
.,.,TRBV6-5,TRBJ2-7,CASSQPPGSSYEQYF,TGTGCCAGCAGCCAACCCCCGGGTAGCTCCTACGAGCAGTACTTC
.,.,TRBV11-2,TRBJ2-1,CASSPVYGGQYSYNEQFF,TGTGCCAGCAGCCCCGTGTACGGGGGCCAATACTCCTACAATGAGCAGTTCTTC
.,.,TRBV2,TRBJ2-7,CASSDGTLAPHEQYF,TGTGCCAGCAGTGATGGGACCCTCGCCCCCCACGAGCAGTACTTC
.,TRBD1,TRBV28,TRBJ1-1,CASSLLDRGTEAFF,TGTGCCAGCAGTTTATTGGACAGGGGCACTGAAGCTTTCTTT
.,TRBD2,TRBV10-3,TRBJ2-1,CAISDSLAGRYNEQFF,TGTGCCATCAGTGATTCCCTAGCGGGGAGATACAATGAGCAGTTCTTC
once,.,TRBV7-8,TRBJ1-1,CASSGNRITEAFF,TGTGCCAGCAGCGGGAATCGTATCACTGAAGCTTTCTTT
.,TRBD2,TRBV5-6,TRBJ2-5,CASTGLAGEIKTQYF,TGTGCCAGCACCGGACTAGCGGGGGAGATTAAGACCCAGTACTTC
.,.,TRBV6-4,TRBJ2-1,CASSDWSYNEQFF,TGTGCCAGCAGTGACTGGTCCTACAATGAGCAGTTCTTC
few,.,TRBV30,TRBJ1-2,CAWGLEGYTF,TGTGCCTGGGGGCTCGAGGGCTACACCTTC
few,.,TRBV7-9,TRBJ1-1,CASSPRELNTEAFF,TGTGCCAGCAGCCCAAGGGAATTGAACACTGAAGCTTTCTTT
.,.,TRBV4-1,TRBJ2-1,CASSPRHDGNEQFF,TGCGCCAGCAGCCCACGCCATGACGGGAATGAGCAGTTCTTC
.,TRBD1,TRBV28,TRBJ1-2,CASSLWGDRGPNYGYTF,TGTGCCAGCAGTTTATGGGGGGACAGGGGCCCTAACTATGGCTACACCTTC
once,.,TRBV9,TRBJ1-2,CASSSRQAVRYGYTF,TGTGCCAGCAGCTCCCGACAGGCCGTCCGCTATGGCTACACCTTC
.,.,TRBV6-5,TRBJ1-1,CASSEGLGTEAFF,TGTGCCAGCAGTGAGGGGTTGGGGACTGAAGCTTTCTTT
.,.,TRBV27,TRBJ1-4,CASRTLEGKLFF,TGTGCCAGCAGGACCCTTGAGGGAAAACTGTTTTTT
.,.,TRBV5-1,TRBJ2-1,CASSLVPEIYNEQFF,TGCGCCAGCAGCTTGGTCCCGGAAATCTACAATGAGCAGTTCTTC
few,.,TRBV2,TRBJ1-6,CASSEWERDNSPLHF,TGTGCCAGCAGCGAGTGGGAACGAGATAATTCACCCCTCCACTTT
.,TRBD1,TRBV29-1,TRBJ2-6,CSAWTGTGFSGANVLTF,TGCAGCGCCTGGACAGGGACTGGCTTTTCTGGGGCCAACGTCCTGACTTTC
.,.,TRBV12-5,TRBJ2-3,CASGLDGVVDTQYF,TGTGCTAGTGGTTTGGACGGGGTCGTCGATACGCAGTATTTT
few,.,TRBV6-1,TRBJ1-4,CASSEGEKLFF,TGTGCCAGCAGTGAGGGGGAAAAACTGTTTTTT
.,.,TRBV6-4,TRBJ1-5,CASLPDGGETNQPQHF,TGTGCCAGCCTCCCGGATGGGGGTGAGACCAATCAGCCCCAGCATTTT
.,.,TRBV7-9,TRBJ2-1,CASSLVTNEQFF,TGTGCCAGCAGCTTAGTCACCAATGAGCAGTTCTTC
.,.,TRBV6-5,TRBJ2-1,CASSYSEGANNEQFF,TGTGCCAGCAGTTACTCGGAGGGGGCAAACAATGAGCAGTTCTTC
.,.,TRBV2,TRBJ2-7,CASAGGYPYEQYF,TGTGCCAGTGCTGGGGGCTACCCCTACGAGCAGTACTTC
.,.,TRBV4-2,TRBJ1-4,CASSQDPAGDYEKLFF,TGTGCCAGCAGCCAAGATCCGGCAGGAGATTATGAAAAACTGTTTTTT
.,TRBD2,TRBV14,TRBJ2-7,CASSPTHRGLADEQYF,TGTGCCAGCAGCCCGACACATCGGGGACTAGCGGACGAGCAGTACTTC
.,.,TRBV7-9,TRBJ1-1,CASSLVGHPMNTEAFF,TGTGCCAGCAGCTTAGTGGGGCACCCCATGAACACTGAAGCTTTCTTT
.,TRBD2,TRBV5-6,TRBJ2-3,CASSPGSGGYTQYF,TGTGCCAGCAGTCCAGGGTCGGGGGGTTATACGCAGTATTTT
.,TRBD1,TRBV27,TRBJ2-7,CASSLGQGLGEQYF,TGTGCCAGCAGTTTAGGACAGGGACTTGGCGAGCAGTACTTC
.,TRBD1,TRBV6-1,TRBJ2-1,CASSGQGGDNEQFF,TGTGCCAGCAGTGGACAGGGTGGTGACAATGAGCAGTTCTTC
few,.,TRBV28,TRBJ1-1,CASRGIRTEAFF,TGTGCCAGCAGGGGAATTCGCACTGAAGCTTTCTTT
.,TRBD1,TRBV11-3,TRBJ1-2,CASSPGTGGLGYTF,TGTGCCAGCAGCCCCGGGACAGGGGGCCTTGGCTACACCTTC
.,.,TRBV19,TRBJ2-7,CASSVGGEQYF,TGTGCCAGTAGTGTCGGGGGCGAGCAGTACTTC
few,.,TRBV2,TRBJ1-5,CASSDLRDQPQHF,TGTGCCAGCAGTGATTTACGGGATCAGCCCCAGCATTTT
.,.,TRBV7-9,TRBJ2-2,CASSSSAGNTGELFF,TGTGCCAGCAGCTCCTCGGCAGGAAACACCGGGGAGCTGTTTTTT
.,.,TRBV7-2,TRBJ2-7,CASSLGGLIEQYF,TGTGCCAGCAGCTTAGGCGGCCTTATCGAGCAGTACTTC
once,TRBD1,TRBV2,TRBJ2-7,CASSDVFGTGGYFSYEQYF,TGTGCCAGCAGTGATGTGTTTGGGACAGGGGGCTATTTCTCCTACGAGCAGTACTTC